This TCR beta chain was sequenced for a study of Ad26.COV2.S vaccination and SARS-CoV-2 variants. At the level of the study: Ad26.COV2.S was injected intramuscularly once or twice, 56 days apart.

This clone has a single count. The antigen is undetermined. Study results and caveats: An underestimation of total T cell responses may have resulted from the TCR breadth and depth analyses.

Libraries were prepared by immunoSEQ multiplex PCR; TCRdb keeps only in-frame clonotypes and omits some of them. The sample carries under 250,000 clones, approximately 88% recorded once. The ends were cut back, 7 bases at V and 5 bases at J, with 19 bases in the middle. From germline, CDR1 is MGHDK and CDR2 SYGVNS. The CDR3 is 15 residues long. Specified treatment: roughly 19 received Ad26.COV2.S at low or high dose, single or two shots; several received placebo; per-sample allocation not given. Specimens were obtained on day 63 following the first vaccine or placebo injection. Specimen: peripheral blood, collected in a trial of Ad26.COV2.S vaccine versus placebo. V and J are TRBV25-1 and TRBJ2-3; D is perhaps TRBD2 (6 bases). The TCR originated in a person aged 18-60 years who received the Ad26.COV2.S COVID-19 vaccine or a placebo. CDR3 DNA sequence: TGTGCCAGCACGGGTGCGACTAGACGGATAGATACGCAGTATTTT. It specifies CASTGATRRIDTQYF.